This entry lists 26 T cell receptor beta chains sequenced from one sample in a study of post-analysis software for immune sequencing data. Their cognate antigens are unknown. Study-wide points: With TRBV5-6, TRBV5-1 and TRBV20-1 included, about 5 TRBV segments were more frequent in patients than in controls.

Prepared TCR beta cDNA libraries contained unique molecular identifiers. One entry per CDR3 protein, called by TCRdb with MiXCR from the PCR reads. This sample carries about 190,000 distinct CDR3 sequences, over 25% of them seen once, and the ten largest clones take nearly 3.5%. Sequencing was carried out using blood. The receptor set was obtained from a girl aged 2-17 years with multiple sclerosis.

The CDR3 nucleotides are TGTGCCAGCGGTTCGGGGGGGGTCGGGCTGTTTTTT. Its translation: CASGSGGVGLFF. The chain is built from TRBV28 and TRBJ1-4; tentatively, D is TRBD1 (5 bases). The CDR3 length is 12 residues. V lost 8 bases to trimming and J lost 14 bases, with 18 bases between them. Germline V gene lookup returns CDR1 MDHEN and CDR2 SYDVKM.

This clonotype occurred once. A read error may be the cause here, since a much bigger clone is one base away. This sequence joins TRBV7-8 and TRBJ1-1, with TRBD1 matching 11 bases. This CDR3 has 15 residues. Losses at the gene ends were 5 bases for V and 4 bases for J; bases not matched to a gene: 6. Germline-derived CDR1 and CDR2 are SGHVS and FQNEAQ. CDR3 sequence reads: CASSRTGTGGTEAFF. CDR3 nucleotide sequence: TGTGCCAGCAGCCGAACCGGGACAGGGGGCACTGAAGCTTTCTTT.

V usage is TRBV7-8 and J usage is TRBJ1-5, with 10 bases that match TRBD1. After removal of 1 base from V and 11 bases from J, the junction contained 14 bases not matched to a gene. Germline CDR1 and CDR2: SGHVS and FQNEAQ. The CDR3 consists of 17 residues. In nucleotides, the CDR3 is TGTGCCAGCAGCTTAGGGCCGACAGGGGGCGAGGGATCAGCCCAGCATTTT. Protein: CASSLGPTGGEGSAQHF.

In its sample, this clonotype was seen a few times. This chain links TRBV11-2 with TRBJ1-1; 10 nucleotides agree with TRBD1. The CDR3 extends over 16 amino acids. The V gene end was trimmed by 2 bases and the J gene end by 6 bases; junction bases not matched to a gene: 9. From germline, CDR1 is SGHAT and CDR2 FQNNGV. Written as DNA, the CDR3 is TGTGCCAGCAGCTTACGACTTGGACAGGGGGGCTCTGAAGCTTTCTTT. It yields the protein CASSLRLGQGGSEAFF.

This clonotype was detected many times. The J gene is TRBJ2-3, the V gene TRBV4-1, with 7 bases matching TRBD2. The CDR3 sequence is 15 residues long. Germline V gene sequence: CDR1 MGHRA, CDR2 YSYEKL. The junction had 5 bases not matched to a gene; V was cut back by 4 bases and J by 1 base. The CDR3 coding sequence is TGCGCCAGCAGCCGATTAACTAGCGGCACAGATACGCAGTATTTT. Protein product: CASSRLTSGTDTQYF.

This rearrangement joins TRBV5-1 to TRBJ2-1, with 8 bases that match TRBD1. The germline gives CDR1 SGHRS, CDR2 YFSETQ. The CDR3 totals 15 residues. Trimming removed 0 bases from V and 3 bases from J; junction bases left unmatched: 2. CDR3 sequence: CASSLAGGNYNEQFF. CDR3 in DNA: TGCGCCAGCAGCTTGGCAGGGGGCAACTACAATGAGCAGTTCTTC.

Regarding this clonotype: A read error may explain this, as a much larger clone is one base away. The chain carries TRBV6-4 and TRBJ2-1, with 8 bases that match TRBD1. CDR1 and CDR2 (germline): MRHNA, SNTAGT. Germline trimming cut 6 bases from V and 7 bases from J; bases unmatched to any gene: 8. The CDR3 has 14 residues. The CDR3 coding sequence is TGTGCCAGCAGGGTCAGGGGGCTTACGAATGAGCAGTTCTTC. This gives the protein CASRVRGLTNEQFF.

Only a few counts were recorded for this clonotype. The junction departs from the called germline gene at one end, perhaps through a read error. The chain combines TRBV5-1 with TRBJ2-5; D gene ambiguous. CDR1 is SGHRS, CDR2 YFSETQ, per germline. This CDR3 has 13 amino acids. CDR3 residues: CACSLQGSETQYF. CDR3 in DNA: TGCGCCTGCAGCTTGCAAGGTTCGGAGACCCAGTACTTC.

This clonotype was recorded at least ten times. V and J are TRBV6-2 or TRBV6-3 and TRBJ2-1; D is uncertain. Trimming cost V 6 bases and J 7 bases, with 10 bases left between them. Germline CDR1 MNHEY, CDR2 SVGEGT. The CDR3 extends over 12 amino acids. The CDR3 nucleotides read TGTGCCAGCAGCCCCAGTTGGAATGAGCAGTTCTTC. This gives the protein CASSPSWNEQFF.

Of note for this clonotype: A much larger clone differs by one base, so this may be a read error. The J gene is TRBJ2-7, the V gene TRBV20-1, with a weak D call TRBD2 (6 bases). The CDR3 is 15 residues long. Deletions cut 1 base from V and 3 bases from J, with 16 bases between. Germline assignment: CDR1 DFQATT and CDR2 SNEGSKA (reference sequence). The CDR3 DNA is TGCAGTGCTAGAGTCCCGACGGGAGCCCACTACGAGCAGTACTTC. It encodes CSARVPTGAHYEQYF.

This clonotype was observed at least ten times. This rearrangement joins TRBV15 to TRBJ1-2; no firm D call. Germline V gene lookup returns CDR1 LNHNV and CDR2 YYDKDF (reference sequence). Between the trimmed V and J ends, which lost 3 bases and 6 bases, there was a span of 14 bases. CDR3 size: 14 residues. The CDR3, as DNA: TGTGCCACCAGCAGCAGGACCGGGGAAGATGGCTACACCTTC. Protein sequence: CATSSRTGEDGYTF. The entire variable domain, with the rest obtained from reference TRBV15 and TRBJ1-2, is as follows: DAMVIQNPRYQVTQFGKPVTLSCSQTLNHNVMYWYQQKSSQAPKLLFHYYDKDFNNEADTPDNFQSRRPNTSFCFLDIRSPGLGDTAMYLCATSSRTGEDGYTFGSGTRLTVV.

The rearrangement uses TRBV4-1 and TRBJ2-1; 7 bases agree with TRBD2. The J call is doubtful: the DNA matches TRBJ2-7 better. CDR1 and CDR2 (germline): MGHRA, YSYEKL. The CDR3 runs 16 residues. The CDR3, as DNA: TGCGCCAGCAGCCAGTCCGGGACGGGACTATACAATGAGCAGTACTTC. This translates into CASSQSGTGLYNEQYF.

A word on this clonotype: Given a much more abundant clone one base away, this may be a read error. V gene TRBV6-5 combines with J gene TRBJ2-6; 9 nucleotides agree with TRBD1. The CDR3 consists of 15 residues. In germline, CDR1 is MNHEY, CDR2 SVGAGI. CDR3 DNA sequence: TGTGCCAGCAGACAGGGGGCGTCTGGGGCCAACGTCCCGACTTTC. The encoded protein is CASRQGASGANVPTF.

This clonotype was counted at least ten times. The gene calls are TRBV10-3 and TRBJ2-5; 8 nucleotides line up with TRBD1. There are 14 residues in the CDR3. V shed 6 bases, J shed 3 bases, and the junction held 6 bases outside the gene matches. Germline CDR1 reads ENHRY; CDR2 reads SYGVKD. The CDR3 nucleotides are TGTGCCATCAGCACTACAGGGGGAGAAGAGACCCAGTACTTC. Encoded protein: CAISTTGGEETQYF.

To note about this clonotype: Since a much larger clone is just one base distant, this may be a read error. This chain links TRBV5-1 with TRBJ1-1; D ambiguous. The CDR3 consists of 13 residues. The germline V gene has CDR1 SGHRS and CDR2 YFSETQ. V was clipped by 0 bases and J by 1 base, with 4 bases between them. DNA of the CDR3: TGCGCCAGCAGCTTGGAACGGAACACTGAAGCTTTCTTT. It codes for CASSLERNTEAFF.

This chain uses TRBV6-6 with TRBJ1-1; possibly TRBD1 for D (5 bases). Germline V CDR1 and CDR2: MNHNY, SVGAGI (reference sequence). Trimming stripped 11 bases from V and 5 bases from J, with 21 bases between. The CDR3 loop spans 14 amino acids. CDR3 amino acids: CASRRSWTTTEAFF. The CDR3, as DNA: TGTGCCTCCCGCCGATCTTGGACAACAACTGAAGCTTTCTTT.

Notes on this clonotype: A much larger clonotype is one base distant, so this may be a read error. The V call is TRBV15, the J call TRBJ2-5, with 10 bases fitting TRBD1. The DNA end favors TRBJ2-7, so the J call may be wrong. CDR1 is LNHNV and CDR2 is YYDKDF in the germline V gene (reference sequence). This CDR3 is 15 amino acids long. CDR3 nucleotide sequence: TGTGCCACCAGCGGAGATCGAGGACAGGGGGACGAGCAGTACTTC. It yields the protein CATSGDRGQGDEQYF.

This rearrangement joins TRBV9 to TRBJ2-4; tentatively, D is TRBD1 (5 bases). Germline V gives CDR1 SGDLS, CDR2 YYNGEE. The CDR3 covers 17 residues. V dropped 0 bases and J dropped 7 bases, with 20 bases sitting between them. CDR3 coding DNA: TGTGCCAGCAGCGTAGAAGGGGCCCCCAGTGGGTGGAACATTCAGTACTTC. Residues: CASSVEGAPSGWNIQYF.

This chain links TRBV14 with TRBJ2-7; TRBD2 might be the D (6 bases). Between the trimmed V and J ends, which lost 1 base and 3 bases, there was a span of 16 bases. Germline V gene sequence: CDR1 SGHDN, CDR2 FVKESK. This CDR3 region has 16 residues. The CDR3 sequence is CASSQVGARGFYEQYF. In DNA form, the CDR3 reads TGTGCCAGCAGCCAAGTCGGGGCCCGGGGGTTCTACGAGCAGTACTTC.

This clonotype was seen at least ten times. This CDR3 reads CSASSGRGYNEQFF. The CDR3 nucleotides read TGCAGTGCTAGTAGCGGGAGGGGATACAATGAGCAGTTCTTC. The rearrangement joins TRBV20-1 to TRBJ2-1; TRBD2 aligns across 11 bases. CDR3 length: 14 residues. CDR1 is DFQATT, CDR2 SNEGSKA, per germline (reference sequence). V was pared by 3 bases and J by 4 bases, with 2 bases of the junction left unmatched.

V is TRBV5-1 and J is TRBJ2-5; a weak D match, TRBD1 (6 bases). CDR3 length: 16 residues. V shed 2 bases and J shed 5 bases, with 19 bases lying between them. Germline V gives CDR1 SGHRS, CDR2 YFSETQ. CDR3: CASSLEQGLPFETQYF. The CDR3 region has the DNA TGCGCCAGCAGCTTAGAGCAGGGGCTCCCCTTTGAGACCCAGTACTTC. Drawing the rest from reference TRBV5-1 and TRBJ2-5, the complete variable domain is KAGVTQTPRYLIKTRGQQVTLSCSPISGHRSVSWYQQTPGQGLQFLFEYFSETQRNKGNFPGRFSGRQFSNSRSEMNVSTLELGDSALYLCASSLEQGLPFETQYFGPGTRLLVL.

About this clonotype itself: A much larger clone sits a single nucleotide away, making a read error possible. V and J are TRBV5-1 and TRBJ1-2, with TRBD1 as a possible D gene (5 bases). The CDR3 is made up of 13 amino acids. Per the germline V gene, CDR1 is SGHRS and CDR2 is YFSETQ. V gave up 3 bases and J gave up 8 bases, with 14 bases separating them. The CDR3 DNA follows: TGCGCCAGCAGCTCCGGACGGGGCGCCGGCTACACCTTC. Protein product: CASSSGRGAGYTF.

The chain combines TRBV5-1 with TRBJ1-2; D call uncertain. Germline V gene data show CDR1 as SGHRS and CDR2 as YFSETQ. This CDR3 has 13 residues. Trimming took 1 base from V and 2 from J, leaving 6 bases between them. The CDR3 DNA reads as TGCGCCAGCAGCTTGACGGAGAACTATGGCTACACCTTC. Translating gives CASSLTENYGYTF.

The chain joins TRBV12-3 or TRBV12-4 to TRBJ2-3; 10 bases line up with TRBD2. With 5 bases clipped from V and 2 bases from J, the junction kept 25 bases outside the gene matches. The CDR3 runs 22 residues. The CDR3 loop reads CASSRSWGLAGVTDDLTDTQYF. In DNA, the CDR3 is TGTGCCAGCAGTCGGTCTTGGGGTCTAGCGGGAGTTACCGATGACCTCACAGATACGCAGTATTTT.

As to this clonotype: Being one base from a much bigger clone, this may be a read error. The chain carries TRBV4-1 and TRBJ1-6; D gene uncertain. Germline loops: CDR1 MGHRA, CDR2 YSYEKL. The CDR3 covers 14 residues. The CDR3 loop reads CASGQVRLNSPLHF. Written as DNA, the CDR3 is TGCGCCAGCGGCCAAGTGAGGTTGAATTCACCCCTCCACTTT.

This clonotype has ten or more counts. The genes are TRBV20-1 and TRBJ2-1; D not certain. Germline CDR1 is DFQATT and CDR2 is SNEGSKA (reference sequence). Trimming removed 0 bases from V and 0 bases from J, with 21 bases in between. This CDR3 is built from 19 residues. CDR3 region: CSARDPDRTGRSSYNEQFF. DNA of the CDR3: TGCAGTGCTAGAGATCCAGACCGCACGGGCCGGAGCTCCTACAATGAGCAGTTCTTC.